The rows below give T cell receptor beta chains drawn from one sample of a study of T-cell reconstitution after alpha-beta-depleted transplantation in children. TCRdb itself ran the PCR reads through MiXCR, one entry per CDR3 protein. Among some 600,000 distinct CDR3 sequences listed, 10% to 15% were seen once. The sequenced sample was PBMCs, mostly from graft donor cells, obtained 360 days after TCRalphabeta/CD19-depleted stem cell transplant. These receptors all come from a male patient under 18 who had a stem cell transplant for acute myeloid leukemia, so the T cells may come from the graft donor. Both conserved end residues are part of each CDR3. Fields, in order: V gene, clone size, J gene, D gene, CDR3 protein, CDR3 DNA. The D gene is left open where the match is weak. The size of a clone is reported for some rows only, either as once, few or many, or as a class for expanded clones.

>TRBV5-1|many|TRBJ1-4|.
CASSLVATTNEKLFF
TGCGCCAGCAGCTTGGTGGCGACAACTAATGAAAAACTGTTTTTT
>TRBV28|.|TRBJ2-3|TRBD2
CASRDLAGGDTQYF
TGTGCCAGCAGGGACTTAGCGGGAGGAGATACGCAGTATTTT
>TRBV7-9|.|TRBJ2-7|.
CASSPTGWEYEQYF
TGTGCCAGCAGCCCCACGGGATGGGAGTACGAGCAGTACTTC
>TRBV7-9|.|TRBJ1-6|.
CASSHRLTEDNSPLHF
TGTGCCAGCAGCCACCGACTGACAGAAGATAATTCACCCCTCCACTTT
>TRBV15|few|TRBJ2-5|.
CATSTRNPSKTQYF
TGTGCCACCAGCACGAGAAACCCTTCAAAGACCCAGTACTTC
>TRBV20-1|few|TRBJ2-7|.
CSARDPAVSSYEQYF
TGCAGTGCTAGAGATCCAGCGGTCAGCTCCTACGAGCAGTACTTC
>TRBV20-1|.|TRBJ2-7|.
CSSTVEQYF
TGCAGTAGTACTGTCGAGCAGTACTTC
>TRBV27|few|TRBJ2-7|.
CASSLRPAGPYEQYF
TGTGCCAGCAGTTTGCGTCCGGCAGGCCCCTACGAGCAGTACTTC
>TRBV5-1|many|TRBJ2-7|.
CATSDRTGSYEQYF
TGCGCCACCAGCGACAGGACGGGCTCCTACGAGCAGTACTTC
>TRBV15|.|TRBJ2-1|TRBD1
CATSRDLRGLYNEQFF
TGTGCCACCAGCAGAGATCTAAGGGGGCTATACAATGAGCAGTTCTTC
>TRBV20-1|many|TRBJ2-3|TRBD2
CSAGMDIAGPRDTQYF
TGCAGTGCCGGAATGGACATAGCGGGTCCTAGGGATACGCAGTATTTT
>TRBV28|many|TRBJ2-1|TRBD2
CASRTIIAGTSKYNEQFF
TGTGCCAGCAGGACCATTATAGCTGGGACTAGTAAGTACAATGAGCAGTTCTTC
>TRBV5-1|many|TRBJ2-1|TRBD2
CASSSGAGTSVSSYNEQFF
TGCGCCAGCAGCTCGGGGGCCGGGACTAGCGTCTCCTCCTACAATGAGCAGTTCTTC
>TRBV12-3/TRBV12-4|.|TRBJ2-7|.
CASSIRDIPSYEQYF
TGTGCCAGCAGCATCAGGGACATTCCCTCCTACGAGCAGTACTTC
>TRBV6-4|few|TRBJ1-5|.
CASTHRYQPQHF
TGTGCCAGCACCCACAGGTATCAGCCCCAGCATTTT
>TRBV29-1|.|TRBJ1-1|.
CSVVSGGATEAFF
TGCAGCGTTGTCTCGGGGGGCGCGACTGAAGCTTTCTTT
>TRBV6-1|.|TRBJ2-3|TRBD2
CASSFGLALTDTQYF
TGTGCCAGTTCCTTTGGACTAGCGCTTACAGATACGCAGTATTTT
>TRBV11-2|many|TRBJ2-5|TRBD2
CASSTIMESSGRYWEETQYF
TGTGCCAGCAGCACCATTATGGAGTCTAGCGGGAGGTATTGGGAAGAGACCCAGTACTTC
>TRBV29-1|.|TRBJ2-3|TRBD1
CSAGVAGGIDTQYF
TGCAGCGCTGGGGTCGCAGGGGGTATAGATACGCAGTATTTT
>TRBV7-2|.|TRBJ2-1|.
CASSPQLANEQFF
TGTGCCAGCAGCCCCCAACTAGCAAATGAGCAGTTCTTC
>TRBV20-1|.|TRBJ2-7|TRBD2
CSAPQIPSGRSLYEQYF
TGCAGTGCTCCCCAAATCCCTAGCGGGAGGTCCCTTTACGAGCAGTACTTC
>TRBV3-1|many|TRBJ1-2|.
CASNQGGGYTF
TGTGCCAGCAACCAAGGAGGTGGCTACACCTTC
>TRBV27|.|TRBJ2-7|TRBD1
CASSFQGALHEQYF
TGTGCCAGCAGTTTTCAGGGGGCGCTGCACGAGCAGTACTTC
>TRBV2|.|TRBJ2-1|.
CASSVVGPRARNEQFF
TGTGCCAGCAGCGTAGTAGGGCCCAGGGCGAGAAATGAGCAGTTCTTC
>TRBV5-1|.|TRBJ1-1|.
CASSRFGDTEAFF
TGCGCCAGCAGCCGATTCGGGGATACTGAAGCTTTCTTT
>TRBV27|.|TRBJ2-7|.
CASSLFGPGGGHEQYF
TGTGCCAGCAGTTTATTCGGCCCAGGGGGAGGCCACGAGCAGTACTTC
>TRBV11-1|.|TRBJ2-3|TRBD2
CASSLAASGRALLTDTQYF
TGTGCCAGCAGCTTAGCGGCTAGCGGGAGAGCTTTACTCACAGATACGCAGTATTTT
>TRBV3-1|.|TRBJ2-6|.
CASSQDWSSGANVLTF
TGTGCCAGCAGCCAAGATTGGAGCTCTGGGGCCAACGTCCTGACTTTC
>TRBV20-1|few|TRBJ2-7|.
CSASIDSSYEQYF
TGCAGTGCTAGTATCGACAGCTCCTACGAGCAGTACTTC
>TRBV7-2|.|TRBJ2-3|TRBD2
CASSLSGRAEDTQYF
TGTGCCAGCAGCTTAAGCGGGAGGGCGGAAGATACGCAGTATTTT
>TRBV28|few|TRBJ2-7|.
CASRDPPYEQYF
TGTGCCAGCCGGGACCCCCCCTACGAGCAGTACTTC
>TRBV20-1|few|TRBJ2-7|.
CSARDTGVTYEQYF
TGCAGTGCTAGAGATACGGGAGTCACCTACGAGCAGTACTTC
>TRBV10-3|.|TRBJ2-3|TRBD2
CAISEAGVVYTDTQYF
TGTGCCATCAGTGAAGCGGGAGTTGTATACACAGATACGCAGTATTTT
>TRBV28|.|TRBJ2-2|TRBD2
CASSLFFLQLAGDTGELFF
TGTGCCAGCAGTTTATTTTTCCTCCAGCTAGCGGGAGATACCGGGGAGCTGTTTTTT
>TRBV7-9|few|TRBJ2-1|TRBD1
CASSGSDRVKVYNEQFF
TGTGCCAGCAGCGGATCCGACAGGGTAAAAGTATACAATGAGCAGTTCTTC
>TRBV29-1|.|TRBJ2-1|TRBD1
CSVVGGTGRRDEQFF
TGCAGCGTGGTGGGGGGGACAGGGAGGCGTGATGAGCAGTTCTTC
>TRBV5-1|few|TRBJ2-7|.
CASSWAVRYEQYF
TGCGCCAGCAGCTGGGCGGTGCGCTACGAGCAGTACTTC
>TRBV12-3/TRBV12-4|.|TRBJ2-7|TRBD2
CASSLRGRGDEQYF
TGTGCCAGCAGTTTACGCGGGAGAGGGGACGAGCAGTACTTC
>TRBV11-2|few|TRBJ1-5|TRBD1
CASSPMPLGTGSNQPQHF
TGTGCCAGCAGCCCAATGCCCCTTGGGACAGGGTCAAATCAGCCCCAGCATTTT
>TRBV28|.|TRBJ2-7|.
CASSLPVPYEQYF
TGTGCCAGCAGTTTGCCAGTTCCCTACGAGCAGTACTTC
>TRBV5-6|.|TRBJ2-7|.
CASSLSPGSPREQYF
TGTGCCAGCAGCTTGAGTCCGGGGTCCCCTCGCGAGCAGTACTTC
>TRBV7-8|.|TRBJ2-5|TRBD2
CASSFYGGNEETQYF
TGTGCCAGCAGCTTCTACGGGGGGAACGAGGAGACCCAGTACTTC
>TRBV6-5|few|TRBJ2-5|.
CASSYVGTQYF
TGTGCCAGCAGTTACGTCGGGACCCAGTACTTC
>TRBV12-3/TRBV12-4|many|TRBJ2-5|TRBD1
CASSPGTEETQYF
TGTGCCAGCAGTCCCGGGACAGAAGAGACCCAGTACTTC